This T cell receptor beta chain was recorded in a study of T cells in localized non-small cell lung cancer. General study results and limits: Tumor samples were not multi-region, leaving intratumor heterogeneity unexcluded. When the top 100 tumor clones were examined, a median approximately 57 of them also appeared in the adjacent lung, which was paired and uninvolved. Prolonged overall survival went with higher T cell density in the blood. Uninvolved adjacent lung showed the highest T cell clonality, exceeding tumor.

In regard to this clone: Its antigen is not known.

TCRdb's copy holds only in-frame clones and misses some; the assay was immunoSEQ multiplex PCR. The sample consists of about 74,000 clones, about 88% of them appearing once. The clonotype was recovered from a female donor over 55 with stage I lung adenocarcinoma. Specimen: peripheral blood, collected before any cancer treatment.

CDR3 region: CTSSQQGQYSGNTIYF. The CDR3 nucleotides read TGCACCAGCAGCCAGCAAGGACAGTACTCTGGAAACACCATATATTTT. V and J are TRBV1 and TRBJ1-3; TRBD1 is the table's D call and was not checked against the DNA. TRBV1 is marked as a pseudogene. The CDR3 is 16 amino acids.